This entry concerns a single TCR beta chain. Assay used: immunoSEQ multiplex PCR; TCRdb lists only in-frame clones, some missing. The profile shows about 90,000 clones, 80% to 90% of them singletons. This record belongs to a study of blood T cell repertoires in COVID-19. Across the whole study: The United States, Italy and Spain provided the acute and convalescent COVID-19 samples. PBMCs, B-cell-depleted T cells, or T cells were the source of the cDNA or gDNA that made up the material.

Trimming removed 5 bases from V and 5 bases from J; junction bases left unmatched: 7. Germline V lookup: CDR1 SNHLY, CDR2 FYNNEI. The CDR3 length is 15 residues. The gene calls are TRBV2 and TRBJ2-1; 9 nucleotides line up with TRBD2. Sample: peripheral blood. The TCR sequence derives from a man of 80 years or more with acute or convalescent COVID-19. The CDR3 region has the DNA TGTGCCAGCAGTCCAGAAATAGCGGGAGACAATGAGCAGTTCTTC. Encoded protein: CASSPEIAGDNEQFF.